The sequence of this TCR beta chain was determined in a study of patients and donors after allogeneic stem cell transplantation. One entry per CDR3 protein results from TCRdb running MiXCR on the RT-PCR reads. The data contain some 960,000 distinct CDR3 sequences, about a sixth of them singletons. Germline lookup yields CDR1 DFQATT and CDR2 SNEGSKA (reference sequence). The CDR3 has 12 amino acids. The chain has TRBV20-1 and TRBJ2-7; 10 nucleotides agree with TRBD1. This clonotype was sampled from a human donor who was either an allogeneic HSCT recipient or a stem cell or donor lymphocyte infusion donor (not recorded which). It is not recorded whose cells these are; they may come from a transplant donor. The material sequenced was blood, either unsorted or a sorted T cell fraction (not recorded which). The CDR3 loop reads CSWDRGPHEQYF. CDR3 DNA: TGCAGCTGGGACAGGGGTCCCCACGAGCAGTACTTC.